The 23 T cell receptor beta chains listed next were all sequenced from one sample in a study of T cell responses to AZD1222 COVID-19 vaccine. Here immunoSEQ multiplex PCR was the method, and the copy in TCRdb shows in-frame clones only, minus some. This sample carries roughly 140,000 clones, roughly 89% of them seen once, and the ten largest clones take less than 5.5%. The sequenced sample was peripheral blood, obtained on day 0 of AZD1222 vaccination. The receptor set was obtained from an adult in good health.

The chain combines TRBV6-5 with TRBJ1-5, with D possibly matching TRBD1 (5 bases). CDR3 length equals 13 residues. The germline V and J ends were trimmed by 6 bases and 7 bases, with 13 bases remaining between them. The germline V gene has CDR1 MNHEY and CDR2 SVGAGI. CDR3 loop: CASSVVGGQPQHF. In DNA, the CDR3 is TGTGCCAGCAGCGTCGTTGGGGGGCAGCCCCAGCATTTT.

The chain carries TRBV7-2 and TRBJ2-5, with 10 nucleotides matching TRBD2. The CDR3 sequence is 15 residues long. V lost 5 bases, J lost 4 bases, and 7 bases stayed unmatched. Looked up from germline, CDR1 is SGHTA and CDR2 is FQGNSA. CDR3 in amino acids: CASSPIRLAGETQYF. CDR3 bases: TGTGCCAGCAGCCCCATCCGACTAGCGGGAGAGACCCAGTACTTC.

The chain combines TRBV7-9 with TRBJ2-7; TRBD2 matches 11 bases. Germline trimming cut 5 bases from V and 4 bases from J; bases unmatched to any gene: 4. The CDR3 consists of 14 residues. Germline CDR1 and CDR2: SEHNR and FQNEAQ (reference sequence). Here the CDR3 reads CASSPTSGGYEQYF. The CDR3 coding sequence is TGTGCCAGCAGCCCCACTAGCGGGGGTTACGAGCAGTACTTC.

This sequence joins TRBV5-6 and TRBJ2-5; weak D call: TRBD2 (5 bases). The CDR3 extends over 15 amino acids. Trimming pared 4 bases from V and 5 bases from J, leaving 18 bases between. The germline V gene encodes CDR1 SGHDT and CDR2 YYEEEE. DNA of the CDR3: TGTGCCAGCAGCCCCCGGGCCTATCGAGGGGAGACCCAGTACTTC. Residues: CASSPRAYRGETQYF.

The CDR3 DNA follows: TGTGCCAGCAGTTGGGTACAGGGACCTTCTGAAGCTTTCTTT. Encoded protein: CASSWVQGPSEAFF. The J gene is TRBJ1-1, the V gene TRBV6-5, with TRBD1 as a possible D gene (6 bases). Germline CDR1 and CDR2: MNHEY and SVGAGI. Trimming removed 4 bases from V and 6 bases from J, with 15 bases in between. This CDR3 is built from 14 residues.

The chain employs TRBV24-1 and TRBJ2-2; D unclear. CDR3 length: 12 residues. V lost 1 base to trimming and J lost 7 bases, with 3 bases between them. Germline V gene lookup returns CDR1 KGHDR and CDR2 SFDVKD. The CDR3, as DNA: TGTGCCACCAGTGATTTTCGCGGGGAGCTGTTTTTT. It yields the protein CATSDFRGELFF.

This sequence joins TRBV12-3 or TRBV12-4 and TRBJ2-3, with D unclear. V lost 6 bases and J lost 1, with 8 bases in between. The CDR3 is made up of 13 amino acids. CDR3 sequence (DNA): TGTGCCAGCAGCTTTCTAGGCACAGATACGCAGTATTTT. This translates into CASSFLGTDTQYF.

The rearrangement joins TRBV7-9 to TRBJ1-1; D is ambiguous. Trimming shortened V by 0 bases and J by 9 bases, and 5 bases separated the two germline ends. Germline V lookup: CDR1 SEHNR, CDR2 FQNEAQ (reference sequence). The CDR3 covers 11 residues. This CDR3 reads CASSLAQKAFF. The CDR3 coding sequence is TGTGCCAGCAGCTTAGCGCAAAAAGCTTTCTTT.

The chain is built from TRBV28 and TRBJ2-5; D uncertain. Trimming took off 6 bases at V and 5 bases at J, with 10 bases between the two ends. This CDR3 is built from 12 residues. Looked up from germline, CDR1 is MDHEN and CDR2 is SYDVKM. DNA of the CDR3: TGTGCCAGCAGGCTTTTCGGGGAGACCCAGTACTTC. It is translated as CASRLFGETQYF.

This clone was seen a single time. The chain carries TRBV21-1 and TRBJ2-7; the table's D gene call, TRBD1, was not cross checked with the DNA. TRBV21-1 is a known pseudogene. There are 18 residues in the CDR3. CDR3 coding DNA: TGTGCCAGCAGCAAAGCGGGCAGATTATCCGCTCGGATCTACGAGCAGTACTTC. Encoded protein: CASSKAGRLSARIYEQYF.

The chain couples TRBV14 to TRBJ2-3; 10 bases map to TRBD1. Germline assignment: CDR1 SGHDN and CDR2 FVKESK. This CDR3 spans 14 amino acids. The V segment lost 4 bases and the J segment 4 bases; nucleotides outside the gene matches: 2. The CDR3 loop is CASSRQGAADTQYF. CDR3 in DNA: TGTGCCAGCAGCCGACAGGGGGCCGCAGATACGCAGTATTTT.

The chain is built from TRBV4-3 and TRBJ1-2, with D maybe TRBD1 (6 bases). The V end lost 0 bases, the J end lost 4 bases, and 18 bases lay between the germline ends. This CDR3 region has 17 residues. From germline, CDR1 is LGHNA and CDR2 YSLEER. Here the CDR3 DNA reads TGCGCCAGCAGCCAAGATTTACGAGACAGGATCCTCTATGGCTACACCTTC. Amino acids: CASSQDLRDRILYGYTF.

The J gene is TRBJ1-2, the V gene TRBV12-3 or TRBV12-4, with 7 bases that match TRBD1. Germline trimming cut 8 bases from V and 6 bases from J; bases unmatched to any gene: 6. This CDR3 comprises 12 residues. Here the CDR3 reads CASLGQAHGYTF. The CDR3 DNA follows: TGTGCCAGCCTCGGACAGGCACATGGCTACACCTTC.

This chain uses TRBV5-6 with TRBJ1-3; no clear D. The CDR3 length is 15 residues. The V gene's germline CDR1 is SGHDT and CDR2 YYEEEE. V lost 2 bases, J lost 0 bases, and 9 bases lay in between. The CDR3 loop is CASSFSPYSGNTIYF. The CDR3 DNA is TGTGCCAGCAGCTTCTCGCCGTACTCTGGAAACACCATATATTTT.

The chain recombines TRBV29-1 with TRBJ1-4; 10 nucleotides align to TRBD1. Germline values: CDR1 SQVTM, CDR2 ANQGSEA. This CDR3 region has 14 residues. V shed 4 bases and J 8 bases; nucleotides not matched to a gene: 7. The CDR3 sequence: CSVARGQGNEKLFF. CDR3 sequence (DNA): TGCAGCGTTGCCCGGGGACAGGGGAACGAAAAACTGTTTTTT.

V gene TRBV6-5 combines with J gene TRBJ2-1; D unclear. The germline V gene has CDR1 MNHEY and CDR2 SVGAGI. Trimming took off 1 base at V and 4 bases at J, with 11 bases between the two ends. This CDR3 has 15 amino acids. In DNA form, the CDR3 reads TGTGCCAGCAGTTACTACGAGAGGCCTTACAATGAGCAGTTCTTC. This gives the protein CASSYYERPYNEQFF.

The genes are TRBV9 and TRBJ1-1; D remains unclear. V was pared by 0 bases and J by 1 base, with 4 bases between. The CDR3 length is 13 residues. Germline CDR1 SGDLS, CDR2 YYNGEE. CDR3 bases: TGTGCCAGCAGCGTAGGTAAGAACACTGAAGCTTTCTTT. It yields the protein CASSVGKNTEAFF.

The chain uses TRBV19 and TRBJ1-2; TRBD1 matches 7 bases. This CDR3 comprises 12 residues. V shed 5 bases, J shed 8 bases, and the junction held 5 bases outside the gene matches. CDR1 is LNHDA, CDR2 SQIVND, per germline (reference sequence). The DNA of the CDR3 is TGTGCCAGTAGTGACAGGGAGGACGGCTACACCTTC. Residues: CASSDREDGYTF. The full variable domain, its missing parts supplied by reference TRBV19 and TRBJ1-2, is DGGITQSPKYLFRKEGQNVTLSCEQNLNHDAMYWYRQDPGQGLRLIYYSQIVNDFQKGDIAEGYSVSREKKESFPLTVTSAQKNPTAFYLCASSDREDGYTFGSGTRLTVV.

This chain connects TRBV19 to TRBJ2-7; D may be TRBD2 (6 bases). V lost 4 bases, J lost 3 bases, and 10 bases lay in between. This CDR3 spans 13 amino acids. CDR1 and CDR2 from the germline V gene are LNHDA and SQIVND (reference sequence). This chain's CDR3 is CASSTFSGYEQYF. CDR3 coding DNA: TGTGCCAGTAGTACCTTTAGCGGCTACGAGCAGTACTTC.

This sequence joins TRBV29-1 and TRBJ2-5; D is uncertain. This CDR3 region has 12 residues. Germline V gene sequence: CDR1 SQVTM, CDR2 ANQGSEA. V was cut by 3 bases and J by 2 bases, with 7 bases left in between. Here the CDR3 DNA reads TGCAGCGTTGACCCGAGACAAGAGACCCAGTACTTC. Encoded protein: CSVDPRQETQYF.

The J gene is TRBJ2-1, the V gene TRBV20-1; 9 positions agree with TRBD2. The junction had 7 bases not matched to a gene; V was cut back by 3 bases and J by 4 bases. Germline CDR1 reads DFQATT; CDR2 reads SNEGSKA (reference sequence). CDR3 size: 15 residues. The CDR3 spells CSASPAGGPYNEQFF. Here the CDR3 DNA reads TGCAGTGCTAGTCCGGCGGGAGGGCCATACAATGAGCAGTTCTTC.

This sequence joins TRBV2 and TRBJ1-1; TRBD1 might be the D (5 bases). CDR1 is SNHLY and CDR2 is FYNNEI in the germline V gene. The CDR3 extends over 15 amino acids. V lost 8 bases and J 1 base, leaving 17 bases between the germline ends. CDR3 amino acids: CASGGWGGKNTEAFF. The CDR3 DNA reads as TGTGCCAGCGGGGGGTGGGGAGGTAAGAACACTGAAGCTTTCTTT.

This clone has a single count. This chain joins TRBV7-9 and TRBJ1-6; no reliable D call. The CDR3 spans 14 residues. The germline V gene has CDR1 SEHNR and CDR2 FQNEAQ (reference sequence). V lost 2 bases and J lost 7, with 9 bases in between. The CDR3, as DNA: TGTGCCAGCAGCTTACCGGGAAAGAATTCACCCCTCCACTTT. Translation: CASSLPGKNSPLHF.